This TCR beta chain was observed in a study of T cells in Graves' hyperthyroidism and ophthalmopathy. Study-wide results and caveats: Blood also held most thyroid clonotypes expanded beyond 0.001.

The CDR3 is 15 residues long. V lost 6 bases and J lost 4; bases outside the gene matches: 12. CDR1 and CDR2 (germline): GTSNPN, SVGIG (reference sequence). TCR beta CDR3 regions were amplified from RNA. First-round RT-PCR with HTBI primers amplified the TCR CDR3 region. TCRdb reprocessed the multiplex PCR reads via MiXCR and lists one record per CDR3 protein. The sample consists of about 290,000 distinct CDR3 sequences, about an eighth of them appearing once. The study excluded patients with uncontrolled infection, other autoimmune disease, pregnancy or lactation. Orbital computed tomography, thyroid ultrasound, serum thyroxine and TRAb, and clinical symptoms together informed the diagnoses. At least ten counts were recorded for this clonotype. As yet, its antigen is unknown.

The sequence was collected from a woman in her twenties or thirties with Graves' hyperthyroidism that later progressed to Graves' ophthalmopathy. This chain uses TRBV30 with TRBJ1-2; 9 bases are shared with TRBD1. The specimen was blood. In nucleotides, the CDR3 is TGTGCCTGCAAACGTCCGGGACAGGGAGTCTATGGCTACACCTTC. Its protein is CACKRPGQGVYGYTF.